This entry describes one T cell receptor (beta chain). Its matching antigen is unknown. The data are from a study of blood T cells in healthy people across ages. Overall study findings and caveats: TCR beta diversity correlated strongly with naive T cell percentage.

CDR1 and CDR2 from the germline V gene are MNHNS and SASEGT. The CDR3 sequence is 15 residues long. Trimming pared 2 bases from V and 4 bases from J, leaving 12 bases between. The amount of total RNA extracted per sample was at least 6 micrograms. With a J-beta primer mix and a sample-barcoded 5' primer, a second PCR ran roughly 7 to 11 cycles. TCRdb reanalysed the 5' RACE reads using MiXCR and keeps one entry per CDR3 protein. The sample consists of under 1,000,000 distinct CDR3 sequences, more than 35% of them appearing once. Specimen: blood. The gene calls are TRBV6-1 and TRBJ1-3; D is unclear. The receptor's source is a man older than 75 in good health. The CDR3 DNA sequence: TGTGCCAGCAGTGAATGGAGCAGCTCCGGAAACACCATATATTTT. Its translation is CASSEWSSSGNTIYF.